Sequencing of this T cell receptor (beta chain) was carried out in a study of immune evolution from preneoplasia to lung adenocarcinoma. Turning to this clone: The antigen is unknown.

Patient tissue came from resections in Japan or China, 2014–2017. This table comes from immunoSEQ multiplex PCR, and its TCRdb copy is limited to in-frame clones, with some not included. The data show approximately 7,000 clones, around 80% seen once. Study results and limitations: Compared with EGFR-mutant or double wild-type lesions, KRAS-mutant nodules were more clonal. From normal lung to invasive adenocarcinoma, top clone frequencies appeared to decrease.

This TCR was sampled from a person aged 55 to 70 with lung adenocarcinoma. The sequencing input was FFPE invasive lung adenocarcinoma tissue.

The CDR3: CASSRAGQDSYNEQFF. In DNA, the CDR3 is TGCGCCAGCAGTAGAGCGGGACAAGACTCCTACAATGAGCAGTTCTTC. This sequence joins TRBV5-1 and TRBJ2-1; the D gene is possibly TRBD2 (7 bases). V gave up 5 bases and J gave up 0 bases, with 15 bases separating them. The CDR3 runs to 16 residues. Per germline, CDR1 SGHRS and CDR2 YFSETQ.